These 7 T cell receptor beta chains originate from one sample sequenced in a study of T-cell memory formation after mild COVID-19. TCRdb independently ran MiXCR on the 5' RACE reads; one entry per CDR3 protein. This table holds roughly 110,000 distinct CDR3 sequences, roughly an eighth found once. Sequences were obtained from PBMCs or a T cell subset sorted from them (not recorded which). The source is a man in his late teens or twenties who had mild COVID-19 (a few samples of this study predate the infection). Cell type and time point are not known.

The CDR3 is CASSVYGGEGEKLFF. CDR3 bases: TGTGCCAGCAGCGTATACGGGGGGGAAGGCGAAAAACTGTTTTTT. This chain connects TRBV9 to TRBJ1-4, with a weak D call TRBD1 (5 bases). V was shortened by 1 base and J by 8 bases, with 15 bases between the two germline ends. The CDR3 has 15 amino acids. Germline V gene lookup returns CDR1 SGDLS and CDR2 YYNGEE. Supplemented by reference TRBV9 and TRBJ1-4, the full variable domain reads DSGVTQTPKHLITATGQRVTLRCSPRSGDLSVYWYQQSLDQGLQFLIQYYNGEERAKGNILERFSAQQFPDLHSELNLSSLELGDSALYFCASSVYGGEGEKLFFGSGTQLSVL.

There are a few counts of this clonotype. V usage is TRBV18 and J usage is TRBJ2-1, with a weak D call TRBD1 (6 bases). The V and J ends lost 0 bases and 9 bases respectively, with 12 bases between them. Germline V CDR1 and CDR2: KGHSH, LQKENI. The CDR3 runs 14 residues. In DNA, the CDR3 is TGTGCCAGCTCACCACCGGACAGATCTATTGAGCAGTTCTTC. It codes for CASSPPDRSIEQFF.

This clonotype showed up just a few times. This chain links TRBV10-3 with TRBJ2-3; no reliable D call. Trimming stripped 5 bases from V and 6 bases from J, with 6 bases between. This CDR3 region has 11 residues. Germline V lookup: CDR1 ENHRY, CDR2 SYGVKD. Here the CDR3 reads CAISPGDTQYF. CDR3 nucleotide sequence: TGTGCCATCAGTCCAGGTGATACGCAGTATTTT.

The CDR3 protein is CASSAWDSQETQYF. In DNA form, the CDR3 reads TGTGCCAGCAGCGCCTGGGACTCGCAAGAGACCCAGTACTTC. The chain is built from TRBV9 and TRBJ2-5; maybe TRBD2 (6 bases). The V end lost 3 bases, the J end lost 2 bases, and 11 bases lay between the germline ends. CDR1 is SGDLS and CDR2 is YYNGEE in the germline V gene. This CDR3 region has 14 residues.

The V and J genes are TRBV29-1 and TRBJ1-1; 10 nucleotides match TRBD1. This CDR3 has 12 residues. V was clipped by 5 bases and J by 8 bases; unmatched bases: 5. The germline gives CDR1 SQVTM, CDR2 ANQGSEA. The DNA for the CDR3 is TGCAGCGTTCAAAAGGGACAGGGGGAAGCTTTCTTT. Translation gives CSVQKGQGEAFF.

The CDR3 bases are TGTGCCAGCAGCTTAGATGGCTGGGGCTCTGGAAACACCATATATTTT. Translation: CASSLDGWGSGNTIYF. The J gene is TRBJ1-3, the V gene TRBV7-6, with D unresolved. Germline loops: CDR1 SGHVS, CDR2 FNYEAQ. The CDR3 runs to 16 residues. Trimming took off 1 base at V and 0 bases at J, with 10 bases between the two ends.

This clonotype occurred many times. CDR3 sequence (DNA): TGTGCCAGCACCTACAGAAGGGGAGACTATGGCTACACCTTC. The encoded protein is CASTYRRGDYGYTF. The genes are TRBV12-3 or TRBV12-4 and TRBJ1-2, with a possible D match to TRBD1 (5 bases). The CDR3 is made up of 14 amino acids. With 7 bases removed from V and 3 bases from J, the gap between germline ends came to 15 bases.